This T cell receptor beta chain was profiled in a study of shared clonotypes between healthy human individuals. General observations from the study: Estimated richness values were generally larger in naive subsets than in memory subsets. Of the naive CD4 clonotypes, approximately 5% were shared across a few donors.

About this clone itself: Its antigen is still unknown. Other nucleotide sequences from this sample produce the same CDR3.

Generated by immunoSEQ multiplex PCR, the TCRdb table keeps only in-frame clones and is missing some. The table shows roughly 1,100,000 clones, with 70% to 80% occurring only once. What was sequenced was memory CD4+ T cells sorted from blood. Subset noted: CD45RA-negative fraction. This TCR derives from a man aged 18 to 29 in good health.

For the CDR3, the DNA is TGTGCCAGCAGCCCCGACAGGAACTATGGCTACACCTTC. Protein: CASSPDRNYGYTF. The V gene is TRBV5-4, the J gene TRBJ1-2, with a weak D call TRBD1 (6 bases). This CDR3 spans 13 amino acids. The ends were cut back, 4 bases at V and 2 bases at J, with 9 bases in the middle. Germline V gene lookup returns CDR1 SGHNT and CDR2 YYREEE (reference sequence).